This paragraph reports one T cell receptor (beta chain). This clone's antigen is unknown. The input lacks base qualities; no much larger clone sits a single base away. TCRbeta CDR3 regions were amplified from genomic DNA using the immunoSEQ Assay, a bias-controlled multiplex PCR. Processing in the source paper ran as follows. The number of nucleated cells in each sample was estimated by amplification of reference gene primers within the assay. To quantify the absolute abundance of each unique TCRbeta CDR3 rearrangement, sequence reads were collapsed and filtered. For each sample, productive Simpson clonality was calculated by taking the square root of Simpson's diversity index across productive rearrangements. This immuneACCESS table, as held by TCRdb, lists in-frame sequences with V and J called but not all clones. Of the missing ones, under half trace to an unresolved V gene in checked studies; the others have no known cause. From that table come the V and J calls and clone size; the DNA was used to work out D and trimming. This sample has under 300,000 clones in its table, and 70% to 85% of those were observed once. The top ten constitute more than 1.2% of the sample.

This sample is part of a study of blood T cell repertoires in COVID-19 (dated by TCRdb to the early 2020s). Regarding the complete study: Samples from collaborators originated in the United States, Italy and Spain and spanned both the acute and convalescent phases of COVID-19. The material from the prospective study consisted of cDNA or gDNA derived from T cells, B-cell-depleted T cells, or PBMCs. Subjects who had been exposed to COVID-19, were actively infected with it, or had recovered from it provided the deeply sampled blood TCRbeta repertoires that made up the dataset. A freely available public database, intended as a resource for researchers studying the immune response to SARS-CoV-2, is where the repertoires were released. The samples were drawn from two sources: the first 160 participants of the ongoing ImmuneRACE study, and 950 to 1,500 subjects contributed by 6 global collaborators. Nearly every sample came with metadata listing a de-identified subject ID, COVID-19 status, age in years and sex. Where available, HLA class I and class II types were obtained from metadata supplied by the sample provider rather than from assay-based typing.

Trimming costs V 9 bases and J 4 bases, and their ends lie 15 bases apart. The CDR3 covers 13 residues, taking in both the cysteine and the phenylalanine. Just CDR3 DNA is preserved here, 39 bases in frame from base 1. CDR1 and CDR2 were assigned from the germline V gene (reference sequence) as LNHDA and SQIVND. What the study reported, not specific to this receptor: How much clinical and demographic metadata was included differed by source and by participant, and the metadata was provided uncurated.

One collaborating source in Seattle enrolled patients while the patients were actively infected and followed the patients over time throughout the course of disease. Whole blood was collected in K2EDTA tubes by collaborating institutions according to the institutions' own protocols. Collaborator samples were shipped for TCRbeta analysis as frozen whole blood, isolated PBMCs, or DNA extracted from either sample type. The chain is made from TRBV19 and TRBJ1-1, and perhaps TRBD1 as D gene, on 6 matching bases. The sample comprised peripheral blood. The sequence was obtained from a human donor with COVID-19, enrolled during active disease. The donor label of this sample is uncertain. The CDR3 reads CASPSGRGTEAFF. Here is the DNA: TGTGCCAGCCCCTCGGGCAGGGGCACTGAAGCTTTCTTT.